This T cell receptor (beta chain) was profiled in a study of blood T cells in healthy people across ages. Per sample, extraction of total RNA gave at least 5 micrograms in every case. Germline V CDR1 and CDR2: MGHRA, YSYEKL. This CDR3 contains 15 residues. V was clipped by 4 bases and J by 1 base, with 13 bases between them. This clonotype turned up a few times. The antigen is undetermined. Study outcomes and limitations: In older individuals, TCR beta diversity per million T cells was lower, falling roughly linearly with age.

A J-beta primer mix and a sample-barcoded 5' primer were used in a second PCR of roughly 6 to 11 cycles. Each cDNA molecule received a tag from a template-switch adaptor that had 12 random nucleotides. TCRdb itself ran the 5' RACE reads through MiXCR, one entry per CDR3 protein. Of hundreds of thousands of distinct CDR3 sequences detected, 58% appear once; the ten largest clones hold 30% to 40%. This sequence was found in a man in his 60s in good health. This rearrangement joins TRBV4-1 to TRBJ2-5, with TRBD2 as a possible D gene (6 bases). The sequencing sample was made of blood. CDR3 in amino acids: CASSLRDSVQETQYF. The CDR3 bases are TGCGCCAGCAGCCTGCGGGACTCCGTCCAAGAGACCCAGTACTTC.